The sequence of this T cell receptor beta chain was determined in a study of vaccination effects on CD4 cells after COVID-19 (dated 2022 in TCRdb). At the level of the whole study: In the ViraFEST assay, PBMC were stimulated with viral peptide pools, and antigen-specific CD4+ T cell clonotypes were then identified by expansion using TCR sequencing. Cultures from other donors in the study were sequenced using the Oncomine TCR Beta short-read assay on an Illumina iSeq 100. SARS-CoV-2 spike-specific CD4+ TCR repertoires from before and after mRNA vaccination were compared in COVID-19 convalescent patients and in infection-naive vaccine recipients. Across the study, the median time from the second dose to post-vaccine sampling was 72 days (range 14 to 241). Two million PBMC per well were cultured in IMDM with around 5% human AB serum, 8.5 to 10 IU/ml IL-2 and gentamicin, plus 10 ug/ml peptides. Altogether, around ten COVID-19 convalescent patients and a few SARS-CoV-2-naive healthy vaccine recipients made up the full study.

Library method: the immunoSEQ multiplex PCR assay. TCR beta CDR3 sequencing was performed on DNA from the cultured, isolated CD4+ T cells. On the study's bioinformatics: Non-productive TCR sequences were removed and reads were trimmed to the CDR3 region, keeping CDR3s of at least 7 amino acids. Antigen-specific clonotypes were identified with the MANAFEST web app by comparing expansion in peptide wells against reference cultures. For clones to be considered positive, expansion at FDR<0.05 versus reference and all other wells, an odds ratio above 5, and a frequency above 0.1% in two replicate wells were required. Clonotypes significantly expanded in SARS-CoV-2 spike wells and in at least one common cold coronavirus spike condition were defined as cross-reactive. CDR3 similarity was assessed by Levenshtein distance using the stringdist R package, and unrooted trees were constructed with ape in R 3.6.1. In TCRdb, the immuneACCESS table is reduced to in-frame sequences with V and J assigned. These tables do not hold every clone; where another copy was compared, an unresolved V gene accounts for under half, and the others remain unexplained. That table furnishes V, J and clone size, whereas the DNA furnished D and trimming. In all, the sample holds over 45,000 clones, and around 70% of those were seen once. Of the sample, 7% is held by the ten largest clones.

The paper's findings and limits, for the study overall: Among healthy vaccine recipients, nearly all vaccine-induced clones were SARS-CoV-2 mono-reactive, and only 1 of 255 was cross-reactive with common cold coronaviruses. Marked clonal contraction was observed in both infection-induced and vaccine-induced clones at late post-vaccination timepoints, consistent with waning T cell responses. The study was limited by a small number of convalescent patients, and early post-infection timepoints were lacking.

Comment on this clone: What antigen it recognizes has not been identified. No base qualities exist here, and no much larger clone lies one base off it.

After 10 to 11 days of culture, CD4+ T cells were isolated with the EasySep CD4+ T cell isolation kit. Each participant got two doses of an mRNA SARS-CoV-2 vaccine, either BNT162b2 or mRNA-1273. The absence of prior SARS-CoV-2 infection in healthy vaccine recipients was confirmed by negative nucleocapsid antibodies before and after vaccination. On days 3 and 7, half of the culture medium was replaced with fresh IL-2-containing medium. Unless noted otherwise, every peptide stimulation condition was cultured in triplicate wells. Using Ficoll-Paque Plus gradient centrifugation, PBMC were separated from whole blood and then either used fresh or cryopreserved at -140C. Genomic DNA was extracted from cultured CD4+ T cells with the QIAamp micro DNA kit. The material sequenced was CD4+ T cells from PBMCs cultured without peptide, taken after COVID-19 vaccination. The sequence was obtained from a human donor who received a COVID-19 vaccine.

The CDR3 protein is CASSPIAGGTSTDTQYF. DNA sequence: TGCGCCAGCAGCCCCATAGCGGGGGGGACTAGCACAGATACGCAGTATTTT. The receptor chain draws on TRBV5-1 and TRBJ2-3; 11 middle bases align to TRBD2. From cysteine to phenylalanine, the CDR3 is 17 amino acids long. Solely the CDR3 DNA is kept, with 51 bases framed from the first base. In the germline V gene, CDR1 corresponds to SGHRS and CDR2 to YFSETQ. Relative to germline, V is missing 4 bases and J is missing 0 bases, with 7 bases of the junction outside any gene match.